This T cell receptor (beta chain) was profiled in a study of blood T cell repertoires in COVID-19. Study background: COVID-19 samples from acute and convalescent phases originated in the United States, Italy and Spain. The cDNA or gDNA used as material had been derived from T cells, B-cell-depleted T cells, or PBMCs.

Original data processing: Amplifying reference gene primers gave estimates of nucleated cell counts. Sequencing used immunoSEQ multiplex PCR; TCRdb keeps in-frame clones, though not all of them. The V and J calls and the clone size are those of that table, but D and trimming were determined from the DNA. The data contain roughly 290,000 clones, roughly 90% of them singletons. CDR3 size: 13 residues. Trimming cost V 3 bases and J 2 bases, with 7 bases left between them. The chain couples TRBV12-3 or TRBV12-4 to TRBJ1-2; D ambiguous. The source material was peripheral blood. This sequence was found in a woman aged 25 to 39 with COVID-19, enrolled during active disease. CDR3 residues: CASSFRGNYGYTF. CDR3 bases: TGTGCCAGCAGTTTCCGTGGCAACTATGGCTACACCTTC.